This T cell receptor beta chain originates from a study of blood T cell repertoires in COVID-19. On the study more broadly: Resolution of symptoms, clearance, or two negative PCRs was present in recovered Cohort 3 donors. Samples representing acute and convalescent COVID-19 were sourced from the United States, Italy and Spain.

Only in-frame clones appear in the TCRdb table, and some are missing; sequencing was by immunoSEQ multiplex PCR. The sample holds a few hundred thousand clones, about 90% seen once. The junction had 9 bases not matched to a gene; V was cut back by 1 base and J by 2 bases. This CDR3 spans 18 amino acids. CDR1 and CDR2 from the germline V gene are LGHNA and YSLEER. Individuals drawn from under 30 US areas were about 18 to 95 years old. The study assigned cohorts using participant-reported clinical history. The chain employs TRBV4-3 and TRBJ2-7, with 12 positions matching TRBD2. Sequencing input: PBMCs or T cells enriched from blood (not recorded which). The TCR was taken from a woman between 45 and 60 years old in a cohort exposed to, infected with or recovered from COVID-19 (not recorded which). CDR3: CASSQVLLAGGTTYEQYF. CDR3 DNA sequence: TGCGCCAGCAGCCAAGTGCTACTAGCGGGGGGTACGACCTACGAGCAGTACTTC.